This T cell receptor beta chain is from a study of cytomegalovirus exposure and HLA in healthy donors. Study observations and caveats: The tendency of first-cohort TCR clusters to co-occur in the roughly 120 validation repertoires was identified by a subsequent analysis. A list of roughly 180 TCR beta chains associated with cytomegalovirus was given. Most TCR sequences were uncommon, yet certain public TCRs appeared in many donors.

Worth noting for this clone: Its matching antigen is unknown.

CDR1 is MDHEN, CDR2 SYDVKM, per germline. The CDR3 consists of 16 residues. Trimming pared 6 bases from V and 6 bases from J, leaving 22 bases between. TCRdb's table, derived via immunoSEQ multiplex PCR, lists solely in-frame clones and lacks some. This sample has 160,000 or so clones; around four fifths occur once, and the top ten carry about 2.3%. The donors belonged to the roughly 120-subject validation cohort, separate from the 666-subject first cohort. The rearrangement links TRBV28 to TRBJ2-3; a weak D match, TRBD2 (6 bases). Sequenced sample: PBMCs. The receptor comes from a man aged 30 to 45 in good health and CMV-seropositive. CDR3 DNA: TGTGCCAGCAGCCCCCGGAGGGCAGGGACGACGGATACGCAGTATTTT. This sequence encodes CASSPRRAGTTDTQYF.